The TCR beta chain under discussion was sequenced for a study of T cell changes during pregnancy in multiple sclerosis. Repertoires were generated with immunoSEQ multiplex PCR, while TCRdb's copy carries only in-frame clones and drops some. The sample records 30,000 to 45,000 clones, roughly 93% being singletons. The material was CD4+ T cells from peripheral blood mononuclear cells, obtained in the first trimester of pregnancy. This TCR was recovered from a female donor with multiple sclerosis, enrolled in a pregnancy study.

The CDR3 bases are TGTGCCAGCTCACCACCAGGGGGCTACGAGCAGTACTTC. Translating gives CASSPPGGYEQYF. The chain is built from TRBV18 and TRBJ2-7, with D possibly being TRBD1 (6 bases). Germline CDR1 and CDR2: KGHSH and LQKENI. The CDR3 loop spans 13 amino acids. Trimming pared 0 bases from V and 3 bases from J, leaving 6 bases between.